A single sample gave rise to the 23 T cell receptor beta chains below, sequenced in a study of shared clonotypes between healthy human individuals. Data came from immunoSEQ multiplex PCR; TCRdb stores just in-frame clones and leaves some out. The sample has about 2 million clones; about 95% are singletons. Naive CD8 cells comprised CD45RO-negative, CCR7-positively selected cells, excluding terminally differentiated effector memory CD45RA+ cells. The specimen sequenced was naive CD8+ T cells sorted from blood. The receptor source for this set is a man in his late teens or twenties in good health.

Comment on this clone: The germline gene is not matched at one end of the junction; a read error may be the cause. This chain uses TRBV7-7 with TRBJ2-2, with D unclear. Germline-derived CDR1 and CDR2 are SSHAT and FNYEAQ (reference sequence). This CDR3 region has 15 residues. Here the CDR3 DNA reads TGTGCTAGCAGCTTAGAAACCCCTGGGACCGGGGAGCTGTTTTTT. Amino acids: CASSLETPGTGELFF.

The CDR3 nucleotides are TGCAGCGTTGTTTTGGTACTAGCGGGATCCTACGAGCAGTACTTC. Protein sequence: CSVVLVLAGSYEQYF. The gene calls are TRBV29-1 and TRBJ2-7; 10 bases fit TRBD2. J gave up 1 base and V 4 bases, and 7 bases lay outside the gene matches. The CDR3 is 15 residues long. CDR1 is SQVTM, CDR2 ANQGSEA, per germline.

The gene calls are TRBV4-1 and TRBJ2-1; 7 bases fit TRBD2. Germline V gene data show CDR1 as MGHRA and CDR2 as YSYEKL. The CDR3 sequence is 16 residues long. After removal of 4 bases from V and 7 bases from J, the junction contained 13 bases not matched to a gene. CDR3 DNA sequence: TGCGCCAGCAGCCTACCGGGACTAAGACTCTCAAATGAGCAGTTCTTC. It encodes CASSLPGLRLSNEQFF.

The CDR3 here is CASSLKTGTNTGELFF. The DNA of the CDR3 is TGCGCCAGCAGCTTGAAGACAGGGACAAACACCGGGGAGCTGTTTTTT. The V gene is TRBV5-1, the J gene TRBJ2-2; 7 bases are a match to TRBD1. The ends lost 1 base at V and 2 bases at J; junction bases unmatched: 5. This CDR3 is built from 16 residues. The germline CDR1 and CDR2 sequences are SGHRS and YFSETQ.

The DNA of the CDR3 is TGTGCCAGCAGCCCCGGAGCGACTGAAAAACTGTTTTTT. It specifies CASSPGATEKLFF. The rearrangement uses TRBV9 and TRBJ1-4, with D unclear. Germline V lookup: CDR1 SGDLS, CDR2 YYNGEE. With 4 bases removed from V and 7 bases from J, the gap between germline ends came to 11 bases. This CDR3 region has 13 residues.

The chain is built from TRBV6-5 and TRBJ1-1, with D uncertain. This CDR3 has 14 amino acids. Trimming took 6 bases from V and 1 from J, leaving 12 bases between them. CDR1 is MNHEY, CDR2 SVGAGI, per germline. The DNA of the CDR3 is TGTGCCAGCAGCACCCGTATTGGGAACACTGAAGCTTTCTTT. Translated, it gives CASSTRIGNTEAFF.

The rearrangement links TRBV19 to TRBJ1-5; D remains unclear. CDR1 is LNHDA, CDR2 SQIVND, per germline (reference sequence). The length of the CDR3 is 14 residues. Trimming removed 6 bases from V and 5 bases from J, with 14 bases in between. The CDR3 DNA sequence: TGTGCCAGTAGAAGGGTTCTAGGGTATCAGCCCCAGCATTTT. Protein product: CASRRVLGYQPQHF.

This clone is a singleton in its sample. The rearrangement joins TRBV13 to TRBJ2-7, with D perhaps matching TRBD1 (5 bases). Trimming removed 5 bases from V and 7 bases from J, with 24 bases in between. CDR1 is PRHDT, CDR2 FYEKMQ, per germline (reference sequence). This CDR3 spans 16 amino acids. The CDR3 bases are TGTGCCAGCAGCGGGGCGGCTTGGGCAGCTGACCCGGAGCAGTACTTC. It translates to CASSGAAWAADPEQYF.

The chain employs TRBV15 and TRBJ1-2; the D gene is possibly TRBD1 (5 bases). Germline CDR1 and CDR2: LNHNV and YYDKDF (reference sequence). Trimming left V 6 bases short and J 6 bases short, with 17 bases between. The CDR3 is made up of 14 amino acids. CDR3 loop: CATRPIGGEDGYTF. DNA for the CDR3: TGTGCCACCAGACCGATCGGGGGAGAGGATGGCTACACCTTC.

The chain is built from TRBV2 and TRBJ2-1; D is tentatively TRBD1 or TRBD2 (5 bases each). The CDR3 covers 15 residues. Trimming removed 7 bases at V and 9 bases at J, with 22 bases between. Germline loops: CDR1 SNHLY, CDR2 FYNNEI. The CDR3 reads CASMPGTLPMSEQFF. DNA of the CDR3: TGTGCCAGCATGCCCGGGACCCTACCGATGAGTGAGCAGTTCTTC. The complete variable domain, with remaining parts taken from reference TRBV2 and TRBJ2-1, reads EPEVTQTPSHQVTQMGQEVILRCVPISNHLYFYWYRQILGQKVEFLVSFYNNEISEKSEIFDDQFSVERPDGSNFTLKIRSTKLEDSAMYFCASMPGTLPMSEQFFGPGTRLTVL.

This chain links TRBV7-6 with TRBJ2-1; D is possibly TRBD2 (5 bases). Trimming pared 1 base from V and 3 bases from J, leaving 13 bases between. The CDR3 totals 16 residues. CDR1 and CDR2 from the germline V gene are SGHVS and FNYEAQ. CDR3 nucleotide sequence: TGTGCCAGCAGCTTAGGGGGAGTTATGATCTACAATGAGCAGTTCTTC. Amino acids: CASSLGGVMIYNEQFF.

The V and J genes are TRBV4-1 and TRBJ1-1; 8 nucleotides align to TRBD1. CDR1 is MGHRA, CDR2 YSYEKL, per germline. V dropped 0 bases and J dropped 6; count of bases not matched to a gene: 9. The CDR3 is 16 residues long. CDR3: CASSQDKGQGPPEAFF. CDR3 DNA sequence: TGCGCCAGCAGCCAAGATAAAGGACAGGGTCCCCCTGAAGCTTTCTTT.

On this clone itself: Other DNA sequences in the sample encode the same CDR3. This chain connects TRBV19 to TRBJ2-7, with TRBD1 identical over 8 bases. The germline gives CDR1 LNHDA, CDR2 SQIVND (reference sequence). This CDR3 spans 14 amino acids. The V gene end was trimmed by 5 bases and the J gene end by 3 bases; junction bases not matched to a gene: 6. In nucleotides, the CDR3 is TGTGCCAGTAGTGCAGGACAGGGAGGCTACGAGCAGTACTTC. Translated, it gives CASSAGQGGYEQYF.

V gene TRBV6-1 combines with J gene TRBJ2-1; D might be TRBD1 (6 bases). V was cut by 0 bases and J by 4 bases, with 10 bases left in between. This CDR3 region has 15 residues. The V gene's germline CDR1 is MNHNS and CDR2 SASEGT. This CDR3 reads CASSEALGQYNEQFF. In DNA form, the CDR3 reads TGTGCCAGCAGTGAAGCCCTCGGACAGTACAATGAGCAGTTCTTC.

The chain joins TRBV4-1 to TRBJ2-1, with no clear D. With 3 bases removed from V and 2 bases from J, the gap between germline ends came to 17 bases. Per the germline V gene, CDR1 is MGHRA and CDR2 is YSYEKL. This CDR3 has 17 amino acids. The CDR3 DNA reads TGCGCCAGCAGCCACCCAAAACTCAGCCCCCCCTACAATGAGCAGTTCTTC. This encodes CASSHPKLSPPYNEQFF.

This sequence joins TRBV29-1 and TRBJ2-1, with 7 bases matching TRBD1. Trimming removed 8 bases from V and 2 bases from J; junction bases left unmatched: 6. CDR3 length equals 13 residues. Germline V CDR1 and CDR2: SQVTM, ANQGSEA. The CDR3 coding sequence is TGCAGCCAAAGGGACAGCCCCTACAATGAGCAGTTCTTC. Its protein product is CSQRDSPYNEQFF.

In regard to this clone: Other nucleotide sequences from this sample produce the same CDR3. V gene TRBV5-1 combines with J gene TRBJ2-1; D is tentatively TRBD1 or TRBD2 (5 bases each). The CDR3 is 14 amino acids. Per germline, CDR1 SGHRS and CDR2 YFSETQ. Between the trimmed V and J ends, which lost 4 bases and 8 bases, there was a span of 16 bases. The CDR3 here is CASSAGTGPDEQFF. DNA for the CDR3: TGCGCCAGCAGCGCAGGGACGGGGCCCGATGAGCAGTTCTTC.

The chain carries TRBV15 and TRBJ1-2; TRBD1 is a possible D gene (6 bases). The CDR3 has 15 residues. CDR1 and CDR2 (germline): LNHNV, YYDKDF (reference sequence). Trimming pared 5 bases from V and 5 bases from J, leaving 18 bases between. Here the CDR3 DNA reads TGTGCCACCAGCGGCCGGGACACAGGCCCTTATGGCTACACCTTC. Its protein is CATSGRDTGPYGYTF.

The chain carries TRBV7-9 and TRBJ2-1; 8 nucleotides line up with TRBD2. Germline loops: CDR1 SEHNR, CDR2 FQNEAQ (reference sequence). This CDR3 spans 14 amino acids. Trimming cost V 7 bases and J 5 bases; bases outside gene matches: 7. The DNA for the CDR3 is TGTGCCAGCATGCATAGCGGGATAGACAATGAGCAGTTCTTC. Its translation is CASMHSGIDNEQFF.

The gene calls are TRBV28 and TRBJ2-3; D is possibly TRBD2 (5 bases). From germline, CDR1 is MDHEN and CDR2 SYDVKM. V was cut by 7 bases and J by 6 bases, with 11 bases left in between. This CDR3 has 12 residues. Written as DNA, the CDR3 is TGTGCCAGCACCCTAGAGGGTGATACGCAGTATTTT. This encodes CASTLEGDTQYF.

The rearrangement joins TRBV11-1 to TRBJ1-6, with D perhaps TRBD1 (6 bases). In germline, CDR1 is SGHAT, CDR2 FQDESV (reference sequence). This CDR3 has 15 amino acids. Trimming removed 2 bases at V and 8 bases at J, with 13 bases between. The CDR3 bases are TGTGCCAGCAGCTTACTTGAGGGGGACTATTCACCCCTCCACTTT. This translates into CASSLLEGDYSPLHF. Complete variable domain (other parts from reference TRBV11-1 and TRBJ1-6): EAEVAQSPRYKITEKSQAVAFWCDPISGHATLYWYRQILGQGPELLVQFQDESVVDDSQLPKDRFSAERLKGVDSTLKIQPAELGDSAMYLCASSLLEGDYSPLHFGNGTRLTVT.

The V call is TRBV5-1, the J call TRBJ2-1; 8 nucleotides match TRBD2. The CDR3 consists of 17 residues. V lost 1 base to trimming and J lost 1 base; unmatched junction nucleotides: 7. Germline CDR1 is SGHRS and CDR2 is YFSETQ. As DNA, the CDR3 is TGCGCCAGCAGCTTGTGGGCGGGGGGCCTATCCTACAATGAGCAGTTCTTC. Protein: CASSLWAGGLSYNEQFF.

The chain is built from TRBV27 and TRBJ2-5; no reliable D call. The J call may be faulty, since TRBJ2-7 better matches the DNA end. This CDR3 is built from 12 residues. CDR1 is MNHEY and CDR2 is SMNVEV in the germline V gene (reference sequence). CDR3 DNA: TGTGCCAGCAGTTTACAGGCCTACGAGCAGTACTTC. Protein: CASSLQAYEQYF.